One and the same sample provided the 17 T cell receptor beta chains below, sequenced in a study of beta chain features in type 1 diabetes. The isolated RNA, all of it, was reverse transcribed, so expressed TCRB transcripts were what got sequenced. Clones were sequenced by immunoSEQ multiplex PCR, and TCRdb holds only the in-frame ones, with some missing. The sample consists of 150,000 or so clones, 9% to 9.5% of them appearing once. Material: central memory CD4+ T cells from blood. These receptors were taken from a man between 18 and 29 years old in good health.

CDR3 sequence reads: CASSKTGTETQYF. For the CDR3, the DNA is TGTGCCAGCAGTAAAACAGGGACGGAGACCCAGTACTTC. The chain joins TRBV9 to TRBJ2-5; TRBD1 is a possible D gene (6 bases). Trimming cost V 5 bases and J 5 bases, with 13 bases left between them. The CDR3 spans 13 residues. The germline V gene encodes CDR1 SGDLS and CDR2 YYNGEE.

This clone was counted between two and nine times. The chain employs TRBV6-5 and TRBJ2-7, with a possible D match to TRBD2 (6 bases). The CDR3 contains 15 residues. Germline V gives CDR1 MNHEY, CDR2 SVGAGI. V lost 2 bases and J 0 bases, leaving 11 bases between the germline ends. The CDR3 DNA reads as TGTGCCAGCAGTTACCAAGCCGGGAGCTCCTACGAGCAGTACTTC. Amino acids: CASSYQAGSSYEQYF.

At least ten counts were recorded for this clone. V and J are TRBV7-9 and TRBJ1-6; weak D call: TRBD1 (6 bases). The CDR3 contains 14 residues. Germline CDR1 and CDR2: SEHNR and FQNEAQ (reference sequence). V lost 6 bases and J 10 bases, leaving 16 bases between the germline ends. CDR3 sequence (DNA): TGTGCCAGCAGACACTCGGCAGGGGACTCACCCCTCCACTTT. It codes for CASRHSAGDSPLHF.

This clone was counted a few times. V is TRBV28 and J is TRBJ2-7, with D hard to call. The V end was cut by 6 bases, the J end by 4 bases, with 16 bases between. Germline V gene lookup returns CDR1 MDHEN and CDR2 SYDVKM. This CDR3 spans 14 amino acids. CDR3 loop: CASSSRIPGYEQYF. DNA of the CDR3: TGTGCCAGCAGCTCCAGGATCCCCGGTTACGAGCAGTACTTC.

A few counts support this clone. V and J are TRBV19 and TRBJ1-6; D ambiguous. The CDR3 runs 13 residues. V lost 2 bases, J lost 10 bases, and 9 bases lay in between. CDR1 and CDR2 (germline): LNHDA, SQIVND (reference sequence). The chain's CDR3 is CASSITGNSPLHF. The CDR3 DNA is TGTGCCAGTAGTATAACGGGTAACTCACCCCTCCACTTT.

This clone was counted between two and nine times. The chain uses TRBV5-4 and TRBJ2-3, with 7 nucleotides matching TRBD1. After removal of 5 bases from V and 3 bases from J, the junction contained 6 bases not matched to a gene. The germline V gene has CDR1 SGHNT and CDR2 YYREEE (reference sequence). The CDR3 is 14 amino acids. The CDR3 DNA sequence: TGTGCCAGCAGGTACGACAGGGCTACAGATACGCAGTATTTT. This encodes CASRYDRATDTQYF.

DNA for the CDR3: TGCGCCAGCAGCCAAGATCGCCGCGGGGGGGTGGGGAATGAGCAGTTCTTC. Its translation is CASSQDRRGGVGNEQFF. The genes are TRBV4-1 and TRBJ2-1; the match to TRBD2 covers 9 bases. V gave up 0 bases and J gave up 7 bases; unmatched junction bases: 10. Germline V gene data show CDR1 as MGHRA and CDR2 as YSYEKL. The CDR3 consists of 17 residues.

CDR3 sequence reads: CAIRDGQGANEKLFF. For the CDR3, the DNA is TGTGCCATCAGAGACGGACAGGGCGCGAATGAAAAACTGTTTTTT. This chain connects TRBV10-3 to TRBJ1-4, with TRBD1 matching 8 bases. The CDR3 sequence is 15 residues long. V dropped 6 bases and J dropped 5; count of bases not matched to a gene: 8. Looked up from germline, CDR1 is ENHRY and CDR2 is SYGVKD.

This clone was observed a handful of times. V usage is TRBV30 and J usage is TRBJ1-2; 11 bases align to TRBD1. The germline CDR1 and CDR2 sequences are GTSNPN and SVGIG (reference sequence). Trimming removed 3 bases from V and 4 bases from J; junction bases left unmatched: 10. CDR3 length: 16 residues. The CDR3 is CAWRARTGGLSYGYTF. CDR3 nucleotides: TGTGCCTGGAGAGCCAGGACAGGGGGCTTGTCCTATGGCTACACCTTC.

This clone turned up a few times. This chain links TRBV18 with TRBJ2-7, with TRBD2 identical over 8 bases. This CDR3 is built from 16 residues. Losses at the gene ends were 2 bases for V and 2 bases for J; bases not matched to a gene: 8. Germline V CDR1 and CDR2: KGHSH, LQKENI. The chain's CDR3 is CASSPMAGGSAYEQYF. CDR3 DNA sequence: TGTGCCAGCTCACCAATGGCGGGGGGCTCGGCCTACGAGCAGTACTTC.

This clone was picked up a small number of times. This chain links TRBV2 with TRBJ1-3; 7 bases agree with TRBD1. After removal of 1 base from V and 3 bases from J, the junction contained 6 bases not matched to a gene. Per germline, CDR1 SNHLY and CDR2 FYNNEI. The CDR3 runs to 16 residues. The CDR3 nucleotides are TGTGCCAGCAGTGAAGATAACAGGGGAAGTGGAAACACCATATATTTT. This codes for CASSEDNRGSGNTIYF.

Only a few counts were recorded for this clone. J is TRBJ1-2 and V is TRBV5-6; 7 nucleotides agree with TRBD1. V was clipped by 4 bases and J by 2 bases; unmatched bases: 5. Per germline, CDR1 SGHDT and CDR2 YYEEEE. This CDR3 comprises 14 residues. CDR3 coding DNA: TGTGCCAGCAGCGCAGGGGGGCCCAACTATGGCTACACCTTC. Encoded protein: CASSAGGPNYGYTF. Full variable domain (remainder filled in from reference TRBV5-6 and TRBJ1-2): DAGVTQSPTHLIKTRGQQVTLRCSPKSGHDTVSWYQQALGQGPQFIFQYYEEEERQRGNFPDRFSGHQFPNYSSELNVNALLLGDSALYLCASSAGGPNYGYTFGSGTRLTVV.

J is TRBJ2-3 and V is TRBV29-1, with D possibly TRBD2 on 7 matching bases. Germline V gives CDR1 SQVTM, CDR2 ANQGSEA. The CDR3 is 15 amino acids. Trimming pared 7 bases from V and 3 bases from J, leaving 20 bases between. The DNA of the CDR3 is TGCAGCGCCGAGCGTGGGGGGGCAAGGACAGATACGCAGTATTTT. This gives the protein CSAERGGARTDTQYF.

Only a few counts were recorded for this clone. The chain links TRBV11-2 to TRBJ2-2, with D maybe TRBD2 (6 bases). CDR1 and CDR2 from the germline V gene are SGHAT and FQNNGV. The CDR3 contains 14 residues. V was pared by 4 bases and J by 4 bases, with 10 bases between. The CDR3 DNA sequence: TGTGCCAGCAGCTACTCCGGGGGCACCGGGGAGCTGTTTTTT. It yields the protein CASSYSGGTGELFF.

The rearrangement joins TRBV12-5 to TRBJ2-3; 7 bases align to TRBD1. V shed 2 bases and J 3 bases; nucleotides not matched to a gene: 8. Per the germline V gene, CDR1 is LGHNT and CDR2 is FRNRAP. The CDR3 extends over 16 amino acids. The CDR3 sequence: CASGLLTGPSTDTQYF. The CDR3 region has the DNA TGTGCTAGTGGTTTGCTGACAGGGCCTAGTACAGATACGCAGTATTTT. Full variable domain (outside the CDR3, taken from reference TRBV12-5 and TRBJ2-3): DARVTQTPRHKVTEMGQEVTMRCQPILGHNTVFWYRQTMMQGLELLAYFRNRAPLDDSGMPKDRFSAEMPDATLATLKIQPSEPRDSAVYFCASGLLTGPSTDTQYFGPGTRLTVL.

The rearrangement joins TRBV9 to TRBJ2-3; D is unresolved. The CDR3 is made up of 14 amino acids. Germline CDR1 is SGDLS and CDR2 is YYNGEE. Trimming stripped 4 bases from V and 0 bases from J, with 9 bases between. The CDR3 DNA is TGTGCCAGCAGCCCTAGACTTAGCACAGATACGCAGTATTTT. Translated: CASSPRLSTDTQYF.

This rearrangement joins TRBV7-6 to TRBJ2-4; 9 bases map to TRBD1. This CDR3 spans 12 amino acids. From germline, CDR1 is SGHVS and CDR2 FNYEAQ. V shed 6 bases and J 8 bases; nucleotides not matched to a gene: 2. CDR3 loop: CASSGQGYIQYF. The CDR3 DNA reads TGTGCCAGCAGTGGACAGGGGTACATTCAGTACTTC.